The 29 T cell receptor beta chains given below trace back to one sample, sequenced in a study of blood T cells in healthy people across ages. Through a sample-barcoded 5' primer and a J-beta primer mix, a second PCR was run for roughly 7 to 12 cycles. In TCRdb, the 5' RACE reads were re-called with MiXCR into one record per CDR3 protein. Of some 1,000,000 distinct CDR3 sequences listed, almost 25% are singletons. The same sample was also studied in work on T cells of mothers and their children.

Sequencing was done on a sample of blood. The receptor set was obtained from a girl under 10 years old in good health.

This clonotype showed up many times. The V gene is TRBV7-3, the J gene TRBJ2-3; TRBD2 aligns across 8 bases. The CDR3 extends over 15 amino acids. Germline-derived CDR1 and CDR2 are SGHTA and FQGTGA. V dropped 2 bases and J dropped 6; count of bases not matched to a gene: 7. The CDR3 sequence: CASSLSAGASDTQYF. CDR3 DNA: TGTGCCAGCAGCTTATCAGCGGGAGCATCGGATACGCAGTATTTT.

The V call is TRBV2, the J call TRBJ1-1, with TRBD1 identical over 10 bases. Germline CDR1 and CDR2: SNHLY and FYNNEI. Trimming cost V 3 bases and J 1 base; bases outside gene matches: 5. The CDR3 runs to 16 residues. The CDR3 nucleotides are TGTGCCAGCAGTGAGCCGGGACAGGGGCCGAACACTGAAGCTTTCTTT. The encoded protein is CASSEPGQGPNTEAFF.

This clonotype occurred a few times. This chain links TRBV10-3 with TRBJ2-7; 7 positions match TRBD1. V gave up 0 bases and J gave up 4 bases; unmatched junction bases: 6. The germline CDR1 and CDR2 sequences are ENHRY and SYGVKD. The CDR3 consists of 15 residues. CDR3 amino acids: CAISESQGGIYEQYF. Written as DNA, the CDR3 is TGTGCCATCAGTGAGTCCCAAGGGGGCATTTACGAGCAGTACTTC.

This chain connects TRBV10-3 to TRBJ2-7, with TRBD1 identical over 7 bases. V lost 3 bases and J lost 2; bases outside the gene matches: 4. The CDR3 has 14 amino acids. Germline CDR1 ENHRY, CDR2 SYGVKD. Here the CDR3 DNA reads TGTGCCATCAGTGACCCGACAGGGACCTACGAGCAGTACTTC. Encoded protein: CAISDPTGTYEQYF.

V is TRBV6-5 and J is TRBJ2-5; D is perhaps TRBD1 or TRBD2 (5 bases each). Germline lookup yields CDR1 MNHEY and CDR2 SVGAGI. The CDR3 extends over 15 amino acids. Trimming left V 0 bases short and J 5 bases short, with 13 bases between. CDR3 DNA: TGTGCCAGCAGTTACTCGTCGGGACGAGGGGAGACCCAGTACTTC. Translated, it gives CASSYSSGRGETQYF.

This clonotype was picked up a small number of times. This rearrangement joins TRBV6-2 or TRBV6-3 to TRBJ2-7; TRBD1 agrees at 10 bases. The V gene end was trimmed by 6 bases and the J gene end by 0 bases; junction bases not matched to a gene: 23. CDR1 MNHEY and CDR2 SVGEGT come from the germline V gene. The CDR3 spans 21 residues. The CDR3 spells CASRPYARMGQGPIFSYEQYF. CDR3 in DNA: TGTGCCAGCAGGCCCTACGCTAGGATGGGACAGGGGCCCATTTTCTCCTACGAGCAGTACTTC.

This clonotype showed up just a few times. The chain couples TRBV29-1 to TRBJ2-6; D not certain. This CDR3 has 12 amino acids. CDR1 and CDR2 from the germline V gene are SQVTM and ANQGSEA. Trimming shortened V by 8 bases and J by 4 bases, and 9 bases separated the two germline ends. The CDR3 DNA follows: TGCAGCTCATTATCCGGGGCCAACGTCCTGACTTTC. This codes for CSSLSGANVLTF.

V gene TRBV28 combines with J gene TRBJ1-4; 9 nucleotides align to TRBD1. Germline trimming cut 5 bases from V and 3 bases from J; bases unmatched to any gene: 4. This CDR3 contains 15 residues. Germline V gene data show CDR1 as MDHEN and CDR2 as SYDVKM. The CDR3, as DNA: TGTGCCAGCAGTACTGGGACAGGGCCTAATGAAAAACTGTTTTTT. Protein sequence: CASSTGTGPNEKLFF.

There are a few counts of this clonotype. J is TRBJ1-1 and V is TRBV28; D ambiguous. The V end was cut by 4 bases, the J end by 4 bases, with 16 bases between. CDR1 is MDHEN, CDR2 SYDVKM, per germline. The CDR3 has 15 amino acids. In DNA, the CDR3 is TGTGCCAGCAGTTCTTCCGAGTATGGCGGCACTGAAGCTTTCTTT. Its translation is CASSSSEYGGTEAFF.

The rearrangement joins TRBV4-1 to TRBJ1-2, with D perhaps matching TRBD1 (5 bases). Per the germline V gene, CDR1 is MGHRA and CDR2 is YSYEKL. The CDR3 has 16 residues. V lost 1 base and J 3 bases, leaving 15 bases between the germline ends. CDR3 in amino acids: CASSQGGGGVYYGYTF. For the CDR3, the DNA is TGCGCCAGCAGCCAAGGCGGGGGAGGGGTCTACTATGGCTACACCTTC.

This clonotype was observed a few times. The chain has TRBV29-1 and TRBJ2-4, with a possible D match to TRBD2 (5 bases). Germline CDR1 is SQVTM and CDR2 is ANQGSEA. The germline V and J ends were trimmed by 7 bases and 9 bases, with 13 bases remaining between them. CDR3 length: 11 residues. The DNA of the CDR3 is TGCAGCGCCGAGTCCGAGGGCATTCAGTACTTC. Its protein is CSAESEGIQYF. The entire variable domain, with the rest obtained from reference TRBV29-1 and TRBJ2-4, is as follows: SAVISQKPSRDICQRGTSLTIQCQVDSQVTMMFWYRQQPGQSLTLIATANQGSEATYESGFVIDKFPISRPNLTFSTLTVSNMSPEDSSIYLCSAESEGIQYFGAGTRLSVL.

This clonotype was seen a few times. V is TRBV4-1 and J is TRBJ1-4; TRBD1 aligns across 9 bases. Germline V CDR1 and CDR2: MGHRA, YSYEKL. V lost 4 bases to trimming and J lost 3 bases; unmatched junction nucleotides: 12. The CDR3 loop spans 18 amino acids. CDR3 DNA sequence: TGCGCCAGCAGCCTTACCGGGACAGGGTTCGGGGCTAATGAAAAACTGTTTTTT. Protein sequence: CASSLTGTGFGANEKLFF.

This chain connects TRBV5-6 to TRBJ1-5; D remains unclear. Germline V gene data show CDR1 as SGHDT and CDR2 as YYEEEE. V was shortened by 4 bases and J by 1 base, with 9 bases between the two germline ends. The CDR3 runs 14 residues. The CDR3 reads CASSVFGSNQPQHF. Written as DNA, the CDR3 is TGTGCCAGCAGCGTTTTTGGGAGCAATCAGCCCCAGCATTTT.

This chain links TRBV5-6 with TRBJ2-5; D is perhaps TRBD2 (5 bases). The CDR3 length is 16 residues. Germline V gene sequence: CDR1 SGHDT, CDR2 YYEEEE. V shed 4 bases and J shed 5 bases, with 21 bases lying between them. The CDR3 loop reads CASSPWRVSRGETQYF. The CDR3 DNA is TGTGCCAGCAGCCCTTGGCGGGTCTCAAGAGGGGAGACCCAGTACTTC.

This rearrangement joins TRBV29-1 to TRBJ1-1, with D perhaps matching TRBD1 (5 bases). This CDR3 contains 12 residues. Deletions cut 7 bases from V and 7 bases from J, with 16 bases between. CDR1 SQVTM and CDR2 ANQGSEA come from the germline V gene. The CDR3 sequence: CSATGLVIEAFF. As DNA, the CDR3 is TGCAGCGCCACAGGCCTTGTTATTGAAGCTTTCTTT.

The sample holds a few counts of this clonotype. This rearrangement joins TRBV7-2 to TRBJ2-6; D is ambiguous. This CDR3 has 15 amino acids. Trimming shortened V by 0 bases and J by 2 bases, and 5 bases separated the two germline ends. Germline lookup yields CDR1 SGHTA and CDR2 FQGNSA. The DNA for the CDR3 is TGTGCCAGCAGCTTAGCAAGGCCTGGGGCCAACGTCCTGACTTTC. Translating gives CASSLARPGANVLTF.

The table lists this clonotype with a few counts. Germline and junction disagree at one end, which may indicate a read error. The V gene is TRBV4-1, the J gene TRBJ2-5, with a weak D call TRBD2 (6 bases). CDR1 and CDR2 from the germline V gene are MGHRA and YSYEKL. This CDR3 spans 16 amino acids. The CDR3 bases are TGCGCCAGCAACCAAGGGCCTGGGGGGTACCAAGAGACCCAGTACTTC. Residues: CASNQGPGGYQETQYF.

A few counts support this clonotype. The J gene is TRBJ1-4, the V gene TRBV7-9, with D hard to call. The V gene's germline CDR1 is SEHNR and CDR2 FQNEAQ (reference sequence). The CDR3 totals 15 residues. Trimming removed 5 bases from V and 3 bases from J, with 13 bases in between. For the CDR3, the DNA is TGTGCCAGCAGCGCAACAAGGGTAGCTAATGAAAAACTGTTTTTT. Amino acid sequence: CASSATRVANEKLFF.

The chain links TRBV5-1 to TRBJ1-2; D remains ambiguous. Germline CDR1 reads SGHRS; CDR2 reads YFSETQ. The CDR3 contains 13 residues. Trimming stripped 2 bases from V and 4 bases from J, with 9 bases between. Here the CDR3 reads CASSFGEVYGYTF. CDR3 DNA: TGCGCCAGCAGCTTTGGAGAAGTCTATGGCTACACCTTC.

This chain uses TRBV5-8 with TRBJ2-3; TRBD1 agrees at 9 bases. This CDR3 is built from 15 residues. J lost 6 bases, V lost 0 bases, and 5 bases had no gene match. Germline values: CDR1 SGHTS, CDR2 YDEGEE. The CDR3 nucleotides read TGTGCCAGCAGCTTGGGAAGGACAGGGGAGGATACGCAGTATTTT. It yields the protein CASSLGRTGEDTQYF.

V and J are TRBV5-5 and TRBJ2-1, with 7 bases identical to TRBD2. Per germline, CDR1 SGHKS and CDR2 YYEKEE (reference sequence). V gave up 4 bases and J gave up 10 bases; unmatched junction bases: 20. The CDR3 is 17 residues long. The DNA of the CDR3 is TGTGCCAGCAGCGTGTCGGGGGTTGTGGGAGGGCCACGGGAGCAGTTCTTC. Amino acids: CASSVSGVVGGPREQFF.

This clonotype has more than one count but fewer than ten. This rearrangement joins TRBV11-2 to TRBJ2-5; 7 nucleotides match TRBD1. Trimming took 6 bases from V and 2 from J; bases not matched to a gene: 9. The CDR3 consists of 15 residues. Looked up from germline, CDR1 is SGHAT and CDR2 is FQNNGV. The CDR3 DNA reads as TGTGCCAGCAGGACCCCGGGGACAGTACAAGAGACCCAGTACTTC. Its protein is CASRTPGTVQETQYF.

V usage is TRBV2 and J usage is TRBJ2-3; TRBD2 aligns across 11 bases. V lost 1 base, J lost 8 bases, and 5 bases stayed unmatched. Germline V gives CDR1 SNHLY, CDR2 FYNNEI. CDR3 size: 15 residues. CDR3 DNA sequence: TGTGCCAGCAGTGAAGGACTAGCGGGAACGGTTACGCAGTATTTT. This sequence encodes CASSEGLAGTVTQYF.

This clonotype has ten or more counts. This chain connects TRBV6-1 to TRBJ2-4; D possibly corresponds to TRBD2 (5 bases). This CDR3 has 17 amino acids. Per the germline V gene, CDR1 is MNHNS and CDR2 is SASEGT. V gave up 3 bases and J gave up 0 bases, with 15 bases separating them. The CDR3 is CASSDQRENRAKNIQYF. Here the CDR3 DNA reads TGTGCCAGCAGTGACCAGAGGGAAAATCGAGCCAAAAACATTCAGTACTTC.

This clonotype is a singleton in its sample. V is TRBV2 and J is TRBJ2-1; no firm D call. Trimming stripped 4 bases from V and 2 bases from J, with 6 bases between. CDR3 size: 13 residues. Germline V gives CDR1 SNHLY, CDR2 FYNNEI. CDR3 in DNA: TGTGCCAGCAGTGTATACCCCTACAATGAGCAGTTCTTC. Its translation is CASSVYPYNEQFF.

V gene TRBV20-1 combines with J gene TRBJ2-1; 12 bases agree with TRBD2. The CDR3 is 15 residues long. Germline V lookup: CDR1 DFQATT, CDR2 SNEGSKA (reference sequence). After removal of 6 bases from V and 4 bases from J, the junction contained 7 bases not matched to a gene. CDR3 bases: TGCAGTGCCACCCTAGCGGGAGGGCCATACAATGAGCAGTTCTTC. The encoded protein is CSATLAGGPYNEQFF.

This chain uses TRBV7-2 with TRBJ2-5, with D hard to call. The CDR3 runs to 16 residues. Trimming removed 5 bases at V and 4 bases at J, with 20 bases between. The germline V gene has CDR1 SGHTA and CDR2 FQGNSA. DNA of the CDR3: TGTGCCAGCAGCCGAGTCCCGCGGAGTCACTTAGAGACCCAGTACTTC. Residues: CASSRVPRSHLETQYF.

The chain carries TRBV20-1 and TRBJ1-1; no clear D. This CDR3 has 14 amino acids. Between the trimmed V and J ends, which lost 0 bases and 1 base, there was a span of 9 bases. Germline values: CDR1 DFQATT, CDR2 SNEGSKA (reference sequence). The CDR3 bases are TGCAGTGCTAGAGATCTGAATTGGAACACTGAAGCTTTCTTT. This gives the protein CSARDLNWNTEAFF.

This clonotype was observed a few times. The rearrangement uses TRBV4-2 and TRBJ2-1; TRBD2 aligns across 9 bases. The CDR3 is 17 residues long. V lost 7 bases to trimming and J lost 8 bases; unmatched junction nucleotides: 18. Germline CDR1 is LGHNA and CDR2 is YNFKEQ. In nucleotides, the CDR3 is TGTGCCAGCACCTTAACCCCAGCGGGGGGAGTGGTTGATGAGCAGTTCTTC. Its protein product is CASTLTPAGGVVDEQFF.